A single sample is the source of the 30 T cell receptor beta chains below, sequenced in a study of blood T cell repertoires in COVID-19. Using immunoSEQ multiplex PCR, the repertoire was profiled, and TCRdb retains in-frame clones only, with some absent. The sample has approximately 210,000 clones; roughly 84% are singletons. Material: peripheral blood. Source of these receptors: a middle-aged woman who had recovered from COVID-19.

This clone was found once. This chain connects TRBV3-1 (or the pseudogene TRBV3-2) to TRBJ1-1; D unclear. The CDR3 is 14 amino acids. V lost 3 bases and J 5 bases, leaving 13 bases between the germline ends. Per germline, CDR1 LGHDT and CDR2 YNNKEL (reference sequence). The CDR3 DNA is TGTGCCAGCAGCCAGGGAGTGGGGTCGACTGAAGCTTTCTTT. Protein product: CASSQGVGSTEAFF.

The chain uses TRBV5-1 and TRBJ2-1, with 11 bases fitting TRBD1. V was pared by 7 bases and J by 7 bases, with 13 bases of the junction left unmatched. Germline CDR1 is SGHRS and CDR2 is YFSETQ. CDR3 length: 16 amino acids. The CDR3 bases are TGCGCCAGCCAACTTTTTCCGGGACAGGGGGAGAATGAGCAGTTCTTC. Residues: CASQLFPGQGENEQFF.

This rearrangement joins TRBV6-2 or TRBV6-3 to TRBJ2-1; 11 nucleotides align to TRBD2. J was trimmed by 0 bases and V by 4 bases; bases with no gene match: 5. Per germline, CDR1 MNHEY and CDR2 SVGEGT. The CDR3 runs 17 residues. The CDR3 sequence: CASSLAGGLLSYNEQFF. In nucleotides, the CDR3 is TGTGCCAGCAGTTTAGCGGGAGGGCTGCTCTCCTACAATGAGCAGTTCTTC.

V usage is TRBV7-9 and J usage is TRBJ1-2; the D is unclear. Looked up from germline, CDR1 is SEHNR and CDR2 is FQNEAQ (reference sequence). V was trimmed by 4 bases and J by 7 bases, leaving 10 bases between them. CDR3 length equals 12 residues. DNA for the CDR3: TGTGCCAGCAGCTCGCCACCGGGTGGCTACACCTTC. Amino acids: CASSSPPGGYTF.

This chain links TRBV28 with TRBJ2-7; possibly TRBD1 for D (7 bases). V shed 2 bases and J shed 1 base, with 9 bases lying between them. From germline, CDR1 is MDHEN and CDR2 SYDVKM. The CDR3 totals 14 residues. The CDR3 coding sequence is TGTGCCAGCAGTTTACAGGGGGGTTCCTACGAGCAGTACTTC. Translation gives CASSLQGGSYEQYF. Full variable domain (outside the CDR3, taken from reference TRBV28 and TRBJ2-7): DVKVTQSSRYLVKRTGEKVFLECVQDMDHENMFWYRQDPGLGLRLIYFSYDVKMKEKGDIPEGYSVSREKKERFSLILESASTNQTSMYLCASSLQGGSYEQYFGPGTRLTVT.

The CDR3 sequence is CASSAAQRSSYNEQFF. CDR3 nucleotides: TGTGCCAGCAGCGCGGCCCAGCGGAGCTCCTACAATGAGCAGTTCTTC. V usage is TRBV9 and J usage is TRBJ2-1, with D tentatively TRBD2 (5 bases). V lost 3 bases to trimming and J lost 0 bases, with 13 bases between them. The germline V gene has CDR1 SGDLS and CDR2 YYNGEE. The CDR3 is 16 amino acids.

The CDR3 coding sequence is TGTGCCAGCAGCCAAGGAGGGACACGGGAGCAGTACTTC. Translation gives CASSQGGTREQYF. The chain links TRBV3-1 (or the pseudogene TRBV3-2) to TRBJ2-7, with a weak D call TRBD1 (6 bases). Germline CDR1 and CDR2: LGHDT and YNNKEL (reference sequence). CDR3 length equals 13 residues. V was shortened by 1 base and J by 7 bases, with 11 bases between the two germline ends.

The chain uses TRBV5-8 and TRBJ2-7; TRBD2 matches at 13 bases. Trimming took 0 bases from V and 6 from J; bases not matched to a gene: 0. This CDR3 comprises 14 residues. Germline lookup yields CDR1 SGHTS and CDR2 YDEGEE. The CDR3 reads CASSLGLAGGEQYF. CDR3 sequence (DNA): TGTGCCAGCAGCTTGGGACTAGCGGGAGGCGAGCAGTACTTC.

The V and J genes are TRBV5-6 and TRBJ2-2, with 7 positions matching TRBD2. The V segment lost 3 bases and the J segment 6 bases; nucleotides outside the gene matches: 14. The CDR3 runs 17 residues. Per germline, CDR1 SGHDT and CDR2 YYEEEE. The CDR3 DNA is TGTGCCAGCAGCTCTTCGGCCGGGTCAGGGAGGGCCGGGGAGCTGTTTTTT. Translation gives CASSSSAGSGRAGELFF.

The V and J genes are TRBV7-2 and TRBJ1-1; tentatively, D is TRBD1 (5 bases). The V end lost 3 bases, the J end lost 3 bases, and 11 bases lay between the germline ends. The CDR3 extends over 14 amino acids. Germline V gene sequence: CDR1 SGHTA, CDR2 FQGNSA. The CDR3: CASSLTVHDTEAFF. As DNA, the CDR3 is TGTGCCAGCAGCTTGACAGTTCATGACACTGAAGCTTTCTTT.

The chain carries TRBV5-5 and TRBJ1-3; a possible D gene is TRBD1 (5 bases). This CDR3 contains 16 residues. Trimming shortened V by 4 bases and J by 0 bases, and 14 bases separated the two germline ends. Germline CDR1 is SGHKS and CDR2 is YYEKEE (reference sequence). This chain's CDR3 is CASSRQSQSSGNTIYF. The CDR3 DNA follows: TGTGCCAGCAGCAGACAGTCCCAGAGCTCTGGAAACACCATATATTTT.

This rearrangement joins TRBV11-1 to TRBJ2-5; D might be TRBD2 (6 bases). Germline assignment: CDR1 SGHAT and CDR2 FQDESV (reference sequence). The CDR3 has 16 amino acids. V was shortened by 5 bases and J by 2 bases, with 18 bases between the two germline ends. The CDR3 loop reads CASSEVLAGLQETQYF. CDR3 in DNA: TGTGCCAGCAGCGAGGTCTTGGCGGGGCTACAAGAGACCCAGTACTTC.

This chain uses TRBV28 with TRBJ2-1, with 10 positions matching TRBD2. J gave up 6 bases and V 10 bases, and 9 bases lay outside the gene matches. The CDR3 has 14 amino acids. Per the germline V gene, CDR1 is MDHEN and CDR2 is SYDVKM. The CDR3 sequence is CATKAGGPINEQFF. The CDR3 DNA reads as TGTGCCACTAAAGCGGGAGGGCCCATCAATGAGCAGTTCTTC.

The chain combines TRBV2 with TRBJ2-5, with TRBD1 as a possible D gene (6 bases). Germline V lookup: CDR1 SNHLY, CDR2 FYNNEI. Between the trimmed V and J ends, which lost 2 bases and 4 bases, there was a span of 26 bases. The length of the CDR3 is 19 residues. Here the CDR3 DNA reads TGTGCCAGCAGTGAACTGGGTTTGGGGGCGCAAACCCACGGAGAGACCCAGTACTTC. It encodes CASSELGLGAQTHGETQYF.

Comment on this clone: Other DNA sequences in the same sample also yield this CDR3. This chain connects TRBV29-1 to TRBJ2-3; 9 nucleotides align to TRBD1. This CDR3 has 13 amino acids. V trimming: 6 bases; J trimming: 4 bases; junction bases outside the gene matches: 5. The V gene's germline CDR1 is SQVTM and CDR2 ANQGSEA. The CDR3 bases are TGCAGCGTAGACGGACAGGGGTCAGATACGCAGTATTTT. Protein sequence: CSVDGQGSDTQYF.

The CDR3 loop is CASSSEYQETQYF. The DNA of the CDR3 is TGTGCCAGCAGCTCGGAGTACCAAGAGACCCAGTACTTC. The chain uses TRBV7-3 and TRBJ2-5; no definite D call. Trimming took 4 bases from V and 0 from J, leaving 6 bases between them. From germline, CDR1 is SGHTA and CDR2 FQGTGA. CDR3 length: 13 residues.

The rearrangement joins TRBV28 to TRBJ1-1, with D possibly TRBD1 on 5 matching bases. The CDR3 sequence is 14 residues long. V was cut by 3 bases and J by 6 bases, with 14 bases left in between. CDR1 and CDR2 from the germline V gene are MDHEN and SYDVKM. The CDR3 protein is CASSFPSRVAEAFF. CDR3 nucleotide sequence: TGTGCCAGCAGTTTTCCCAGCAGGGTCGCTGAAGCTTTCTTT.

This chain joins TRBV6-5 and TRBJ1-2; TRBD1 matches 7 bases. Germline V gene lookup returns CDR1 MNHEY and CDR2 SVGAGI. Germline trimming cut 6 bases from V and 4 bases from J; bases unmatched to any gene: 5. The CDR3 runs to 13 residues. CDR3 sequence: CASRRPGGYGYTF. The CDR3 nucleotides are TGTGCCAGCAGGAGACCAGGGGGCTATGGCTACACCTTC.

The V and J genes are TRBV10-3 and TRBJ1-1; 9 positions agree with TRBD1. V lost 6 bases to trimming and J lost 0 bases; unmatched junction nucleotides: 5. In germline, CDR1 is ENHRY, CDR2 SYGVKD. This CDR3 comprises 15 residues. Here the CDR3 reads CAIRRTGVVNTEAFF. The CDR3 DNA is TGTGCCATCAGAAGGACAGGGGTCGTGAACACTGAAGCTTTCTTT.

J is TRBJ1-1 and V is TRBV11-3; 9 positions match TRBD1. This CDR3 spans 15 amino acids. Trimming removed 2 bases from V and 4 bases from J; junction bases left unmatched: 5. CDR1 is SGHNT, CDR2 YENEEA, per germline. DNA of the CDR3: TGTGCCAGCAGCTTATCGGGACAGGGCGGCACTGAAGCTTTCTTT. Protein product: CASSLSGQGGTEAFF.

The count of this clone is one. The chain combines TRBV9 with TRBJ1-2, with D possibly being TRBD1 (5 bases). The V gene's germline CDR1 is SGDLS and CDR2 YYNGEE. The CDR3 is 14 amino acids. Trimming pared 0 bases from V and 4 bases from J, leaving 10 bases between. DNA for the CDR3: TGTGCCAGCAGCGTAGGTTCCCAGGGCTATGGCTACACCTTC. It translates to CASSVGSQGYGYTF.

The rearrangement uses TRBV3-1 (or the pseudogene TRBV3-2) and TRBJ2-1; 8 nucleotides agree with TRBD1. The ends lost 5 bases at V and 6 bases at J; junction bases unmatched: 9. The CDR3 runs to 15 residues. Germline V lookup: CDR1 LGHDT, CDR2 YNNKEL (reference sequence). CDR3: CASSTRTGSINEQFF. In nucleotides, the CDR3 is TGTGCCAGCAGCACCCGGACAGGGAGTATCAATGAGCAGTTCTTC.

This clone was detected only once. The rearrangement joins TRBV5-1 to TRBJ1-1; 8 nucleotides match TRBD1. V was clipped by 6 bases and J by 0 bases; unmatched bases: 4. CDR3 length: 14 amino acids. Germline lookup yields CDR1 SGHRS and CDR2 YFSETQ. CDR3 DNA: TGCGCCAGCAACGACAGGGGTATGAACACTGAAGCTTTCTTT. Protein sequence: CASNDRGMNTEAFF.

The rearrangement links TRBV7-8 to TRBJ1-1; the D gene is possibly TRBD1 (6 bases). Germline CDR1 is SGHVS and CDR2 is FQNEAQ. The CDR3 is 13 amino acids. The V end was cut by 3 bases, the J end by 1 base, with 6 bases between. Written as DNA, the CDR3 is TGTGCCAGCAGCTTGACAGGGAACACTGAAGCTTTCTTT. Encoded protein: CASSLTGNTEAFF.

There are a few counts of this clone. The rearrangement links TRBV5-1 to TRBJ1-1; D call uncertain. The germline CDR1 and CDR2 sequences are SGHRS and YFSETQ. The V gene lost 0 bases and the J gene lost 5 bases, with 11 bases spanning the gap. The CDR3 sequence is 14 residues long. The CDR3 loop reads CASSLDTEVTEAFF. CDR3 sequence (DNA): TGCGCCAGCAGCTTGGATACGGAGGTAACTGAAGCTTTCTTT.

This chain links TRBV10-3 with TRBJ2-7; 10 bases align to TRBD2. Germline-derived CDR1 and CDR2 are ENHRY and SYGVKD. The V and J ends lost 5 bases and 0 bases, in that order; junction bases with no gene match: 1. The CDR3 totals 14 residues. The CDR3 loop reads CAISSSGSSYEQYF. The DNA for the CDR3 is TGTGCCATCAGTTCTAGCGGGAGCTCCTACGAGCAGTACTTC.

This clone is a singleton in its sample. At one boundary the junction diverges from the germline segment, which might be a read error. The chain combines TRBV5-6 with TRBJ2-1; TRBD1 aligns across 9 bases. The CDR3 has 12 residues. Germline CDR1 and CDR2: SGHDT and YYEEEE. The DNA of the CDR3 is TGTGCCAGCAACTTGGACAGGGGAGAGCAGTTCTTC. It codes for CASNLDRGEQFF. Filled out from reference TRBV5-6 and TRBJ2-1, the complete variable domain reads DAGVTQSPTHLIKTRGQQVTLRCSPKSGHDTVSWYQQALGQGPQFIFQYYEEEERQRGNFPDRFSGHQFPNYSSELNVNALLLGDSALYLCASNLDRGEQFFGPGTRLTVL.

The CDR3: CASSLSGGSVSSYNEQFF. As DNA, the CDR3 is TGTGCCAGCAGTTTATCGGGGGGGTCTGTTAGCTCCTACAATGAGCAGTTCTTC. This chain links TRBV28 with TRBJ2-1; the match to TRBD2 covers 8 bases. The germline V gene has CDR1 MDHEN and CDR2 SYDVKM. This CDR3 contains 18 residues. J lost 0 bases, V lost 1 base, and 8 bases had no gene match. Based on the CDR3 plus reference TRBV28 and TRBJ2-1, the full variable domain is DVKVTQSSRYLVKRTGEKVFLECVQDMDHENMFWYRQDPGLGLRLIYFSYDVKMKEKGDIPEGYSVSREKKERFSLILESASTNQTSMYLCASSLSGGSVSSYNEQFFGPGTRLTVL.

Only one count was recorded for this clone. This chain connects TRBV5-1 to TRBJ2-7; the D gene is possibly TRBD1 (5 bases). The V and J ends lost 4 bases and 3 bases respectively, with 14 bases between them. The CDR3 length is 14 residues. Looked up from germline, CDR1 is SGHRS and CDR2 is YFSETQ. For the CDR3, the DNA is TGCGCCAGCAGCCTGGGGTCCAGGGACTACGAGCAGTACTTC. Amino acid sequence: CASSLGSRDYEQYF.

V usage is TRBV12-3 or TRBV12-4 and J usage is TRBJ2-7; tentatively, D is TRBD2 (5 bases). V lost 3 bases, J lost 3 bases, and 9 bases lay in between. The CDR3 covers 13 residues. The CDR3 protein is CASSFKRNYEQYF. The CDR3 DNA sequence: TGTGCCAGCAGTTTTAAGCGGAACTACGAGCAGTACTTC.